This T cell receptor beta chain emerged from a study of radiotherapy plus CTLA-4 blockade in lung cancer. In chemo-refractory metastatic non-small-cell lung cancer, patients got ipilimumab CTLA-4 blockade together with focal radiation. Some clones are missing from TCRdb's copy, which holds only in-frame ones; the method was immunoSEQ multiplex PCR. In the table there are tens of thousands of clones, approximately 79% of which are singletons. Sample: peripheral blood, taken from a patient treated with radiotherapy plus ipilimumab. The source of this sequence is a human donor with non-small cell lung cancer who had a complete response to radiotherapy plus ipilimumab.

CDR3 protein: CASSLVTGMKGEQYF. The DNA of the CDR3 is TGTGCCAGCAGCTTGGTTACAGGGATGAAGGGCGAGCAGTACTTC. The V call is TRBV5-8, the J call TRBJ2-7; weak D call: TRBD1 (6 bases). CDR3 size: 15 residues. Germline V CDR1 and CDR2: SGHTS, YDEGEE. V was trimmed by 0 bases and J by 6 bases, leaving 16 bases between them.